This T cell receptor beta chain appears in the sequencing data of a study of blood T cell repertoires in COVID-19. Trimming cost V 8 bases and J 4 bases; bases outside gene matches: 1. The CDR3 spans 13 residues. CDR1 and CDR2 from the germline V gene are MNHNY and SVGAGI (reference sequence). The method was immunoSEQ multiplex PCR; TCRdb's version includes in-frame clones alone and lacks a portion of them. The sample contains around 30,000 clones, around 90% of which appear only once. Sequencing was performed on peripheral blood. This clonotype originated in a man aged 70 or older with active or convalescent COVID-19. The V gene is TRBV6-6, the J gene TRBJ2-1, with 11 bases identical to TRBD2. DNA of the CDR3: TGTGCCAGCGGGACTAGCGGTTACAATGAGCAGTTCTTC. Protein product: CASGTSGYNEQFF.